This record concerns one T cell receptor (beta chain) sequence. The sample comes from a study of blood T cell repertoires in COVID-19. Study-level information: PBMCs, B-cell-depleted T cells, or T cells were the source of the cDNA or gDNA that made up the material.

Sequenced by immunoSEQ multiplex PCR; TCRdb stores in-frame clones only, minus some. The sample consists of more than 80,000 clones, about 88% of them appearing once. The CDR3 consists of 14 residues. The junction had 6 bases not matched to a gene; V was cut back by 3 bases and J by 8 bases. Germline CDR1 reads GTSNPN; CDR2 reads SVGIG (reference sequence). The chain employs TRBV30 and TRBJ2-1; 11 nucleotides line up with TRBD1. This receptor was obtained from an elderly man with acute or convalescent COVID-19. The sample taken for sequencing was peripheral blood. The CDR3 region is CAWSGDRGVDEQFF. CDR3 coding DNA: TGTGCCTGGAGCGGGGACAGGGGGGTGGATGAGCAGTTCTTC.